This T cell receptor beta chain comes out of a study of regulatory T cells in long-lasting Graves disease. Indicated time point: persistent/refractory GD, antithyroid drugs over 5 years with positive TRAb. PBMC-derived RNA was used for the TCR library. This clonotype came up many times. Antigen specificity is unknown. Library construction for TCR beta used iRepertoire HTBI primers and Arm-PCR of CDR3 regions. MiXCR was run by TCRdb on the multiplex PCR reads, yielding one entry per CDR3 protein. The table shows 650,000 to 700,000 distinct CDR3 sequences, with about 30% occurring only once. Findings and caveats of the study: TRBV28 was favored in persistent disease, as were TRBJ1-2 and TRBJ2-5.

CDR3 length: 14 residues. Germline-derived CDR1 and CDR2 are MDHEN and SYDVKM. Trimming removed 3 bases at V and 4 bases at J, with 12 bases between. This TCR came from a female donor with Graves disease. This sequence joins TRBV28 and TRBJ1-2; D is possibly TRBD1 (5 bases). The starting material was peripheral blood mononuclear cells (PBMCs), obtained when the disease was refractory, from a patient treated with antithyroid drugs. For the CDR3, the DNA is TGTGCCAGCAGTTTGGGGTCAGGGCCCTATGGCTACACCTTC. Protein: CASSLGSGPYGYTF.